The clone carrying this T cell receptor beta chain has a handful of counts. Its antigen is undetermined. These data come from a study of vaccination and CD4 T cells after COVID-19. Study context: The convalescents were made up of six males and four females, two of whom were Hispanic.

Indicated treatment: roughly 10-day PBMC culture with coronavirus spike peptide pools or control peptides (ViraFEST assay). With the Oncomine TCR Beta short-read assay, DNA from cultured CD4+ T cells was sequenced. TCRdb processed the PCR reads anew with MiXCR; each CDR3 protein has one entry. The sample has more than 13,000 distinct CDR3 sequences; 51% are singletons. Germline CDR1 is DFQATT and CDR2 is SNEGSKA (reference sequence). V gave up 5 bases and J gave up 8 bases, with 13 bases separating them. The CDR3 covers 13 residues. Sequenced material: CD4+ T cells from blood, cultured in vitro. This chain uses TRBV20-1 with TRBJ1-6; no firm D call. The TCR sequence derives from a human donor who had recovered from COVID-19. DNA for the CDR3: TGCAGTGCTTATGGGCCCGGCGATTCACCCCTCCACTTT. It translates to CSAYGPGDSPLHF.